Listed below are T cell receptor beta chains from one sample, sequenced in a study of beta chain features in type 1 diabetes. This table comes from immunoSEQ multiplex PCR, and its TCRdb copy is limited to in-frame clones, with some not included. The repertoire holds roughly 290,000 clones, with about 15% as singletons. Input material: naive CD4+ T cells from blood. All receptors derive from a man aged 18 to 35 with type 1 diabetes. Both conserved end residues are part of each CDR3. D genes are given only for firm matches. The size field is filled for only some rows; it gives once, few, many or a size class.

v_gene	d_gene	abundance	j_gene	CDR3nt	CDR3aa
TRBV29-1	TRBD1	few	TRBJ2-7	TGCAGCGTTGTAGGGGACAGGGGGAGAGACGAGCAGTACTTC	CSVVGDRGRDEQYF
TRBV7-9	-	few	TRBJ2-7	TGTGCCAGCAGCTCAACGGGACTCACCTACGAGCAGTACTTC	CASSSTGLTYEQYF
TRBV29-1	-	few	TRBJ2-7	TGCAGCGTTGGGCGGGGAATCACCTACGAGCAGTACTTC	CSVGRGITYEQYF
TRBV18	-	-	TRBJ2-7	TGTGCCAGCTCACCACCGTTCGGGGTGAGTGAGGACGAGCAGTACTTC	CASSPPFGVSEDEQYF
TRBV19	-	few	TRBJ1-1	TGTGCCAGTAGTCCCGCAGGGGTCACTGAAGCTTTCTTT	CASSPAGVTEAFF
TRBV6-6	TRBD2	-	TRBJ2-7	TGTGCCAGCTCGTTATTGTGGGCGGGAGGGACCTACGAGCAGTACTTC	CASSLLWAGGTYEQYF
TRBV5-1	TRBD1	few	TRBJ2-7	TGCGCCAGCAGCTTGTCCGGACAGGGGGCGATCTACGAGCAGTACTTC	CASSLSGQGAIYEQYF
TRBV6-1	TRBD1	-	TRBJ2-5	TGTGCCAGCAGGGACAGGGGGCGAAAGACCCAGTACTTC	CASRDRGRKTQYF
TRBV5-6	TRBD1	-	TRBJ2-7	TGTGCCAGCAGCTTCGGACAGGGGCGCGCCTACGAGCAGTACTTC	CASSFGQGRAYEQYF
TRBV9	TRBD2	few	TRBJ2-3	TGTGCCAGCAGCGTAGATACGGGACTAGCGGGGGGAATGCAGTATTTT	CASSVDTGLAGGMQYF
TRBV15	-	-	TRBJ1-1	TGTGCCACCAGCGCGGTACGGAACACTGAAGCTTTCTTT	CATSAVRNTEAFF
TRBV6-5	-	-	TRBJ1-2	TGTGCCAGCAGACCACGAGGGATCCTCTATGGCTACACCTTC	CASRPRGILYGYTF
TRBV5-1	-	-	TRBJ2-5	TGCGCCAGCAGCTCTAGGGGCGCTCCCCAAGAGACCCAGTACTTC	CASSSRGAPQETQYF
TRBV27	TRBD1	-	TRBJ2-2	TGTGCCAGCAGTCTGCGACAGGGCACCGGGGAGCTGTTTTTT	CASSLRQGTGELFF
TRBV30	-	-	TRBJ1-1	TGTGCCTGGAAGGGAGGGTGGAGGGACACTGAAGCTTTCTTT	CAWKGGWRDTEAFF
TRBV19	-	few	TRBJ2-7	TGTGCCAGTAGCCAACTGGGCAGGGTCTACGAGCAGTACTTC	CASSQLGRVYEQYF
TRBV5-1	TRBD1	-	TRBJ2-6	TGCGCCAGCAGCTTTAGGACAGGGACCTCTGGGGCCAACGTCCTGACTTTC	CASSFRTGTSGANVLTF
TRBV9	TRBD2	few	TRBJ2-1	TGTGCCAGCAGCGTTAGCGGGAGGAATAACAATGAGCAGTTCTTC	CASSVSGRNNNEQFF
TRBV14	TRBD2	few	TRBJ2-1	TGTGCCAGCAGCCCGGGGGGGAGCTCTGAGCAGTTCTTC	CASSPGGSSEQFF
TRBV2	TRBD1	few	TRBJ2-7	TGTGCCACTGACAGGGGCCTCTACGAGCAGTACTTC	CATDRGLYEQYF